The source of this T cell receptor beta chain is a study of T-cell reconstitution after alpha-beta-depleted transplantation in children. TCRbeta library preparation incorporated unique molecular identifiers. TCRdb itself ran the PCR reads through MiXCR, one entry per CDR3 protein. The sample holds more than 200,000 distinct CDR3 sequences, 17% seen once. The clonotype comes from a male patient between 2 and 10 years old who had a stem cell transplant for acute lymphoblastic leukemia, so the T cells may come from the graft donor. The sequencing here drew on PBMCs, mostly from graft donor cells, taken 360 days after TCRalphabeta/CD19-depleted stem cell transplant.

The CDR3 region is CASSRYSSGGGTDTQYF. The CDR3 DNA is TGCGCCAGCAGCCGCTATTCTAGCGGGGGGGGCACAGATACGCAGTATTTT. This chain joins TRBV4-3 and TRBJ2-3, with 12 bases aligning to TRBD2. CDR1 is LGHNA, CDR2 YSLEER, per germline. V shed 4 bases and J 1 base; nucleotides not matched to a gene: 6. The CDR3 is made up of 17 amino acids.